This T cell receptor beta chain was captured by sequencing in a study of CD8 T cells in Susac syndrome. TCR beta sequencing was performed on blood CD8+ and CD4+ T cells. Negative isolation was applied to CD8+ and CD4+ T cells, and FACS enrichment was applied to TEMRA cells. Random hexamers served to reverse transcribe about 0.45 to 1 ug RNA. Amplification of TCR beta CDR3 used immunoSEQ multiplex PCR across 54 Vbeta and 13 Jbeta. TCRdb re-called the immunoSEQ multiplex PCR reads with MiXCR, one entry per CDR3 protein. The data show about 130,000 distinct CDR3 sequences, around 94% seen once. The V gene lost 7 bases and the J gene lost 3 bases, with 15 bases spanning the gap. This CDR3 region has 14 residues. Per the germline V gene, CDR1 is MNHNS and CDR2 is SASEGT.

This clonotype originated in a human donor with multiple sclerosis. What was sequenced was CD4+ T cells from PBMCs. The genes are TRBV6-1 and TRBJ1-1, with D unclear. This chain's CDR3 is CASIYYTRDTEAFF. The CDR3 DNA follows: TGTGCCAGCATCTATTATACCCGGGACACTGAAGCTTTCTTT.